This TCR beta chain is drawn from a study of control samples from healthy donors and cancer patients. Sequencing used immunoSEQ multiplex PCR; TCRdb keeps in-frame clones, though not all of them. The table includes about 75,000 clones, roughly 94% detected once. The receptor's source is a woman aged 40 to 55 in good health. Sequences were obtained from blood.

CDR3 bases: TGTGCCAGCAGCCAAGAGTTCCACCTCGGGCAGTACTTC. It is translated as CASSQEFHLGQYF. The chain has TRBV3-1 (or the pseudogene TRBV3-2) and TRBJ2-7; D gene unclear. The CDR3 contains 13 residues. Germline CDR1 and CDR2: LGHDT and YNNKEL (reference sequence). Trimming left V 0 bases short and J 9 bases short, with 12 bases between.